This TCR beta chain was captured in a study of cytomegalovirus exposure and HLA in healthy donors. On this clone: The target antigen is unknown.

Researchers ran the PCR with 60 Vbeta and 13 Jbeta primers. TCRdb's table, derived via immunoSEQ multiplex PCR, lists solely in-frame clones and lacks some. The table records 150,000 to 200,000 clones, 80% of them present only once. Points from the study as a whole: A few chains linked to CMV were shown in vitro to be specific for CMV antigens. Presence/absence analyses assumed roughly uniform sequencing depth across donors. Reports described diagnosis of cytomegalovirus status by the classifier as highly specific and sensitive. Later analysis indicated greater clonal expansion among HLA-associated TCR beta chains than among equally common other chains.

The sequenced sample was PBMCs. The clonotype was recovered from a middle-aged woman in good health and CMV-seronegative.

CDR3 in DNA: TGTGCCAGCAGCTTAATGTCCAGTTCTTACGAGCAGTACTTC. Translating it yields CASSLMSSSYEQYF. The chain recombines TRBV7-3 with TRBJ2-7; D not resolved. The V and J ends lost 1 base and 4 bases respectively, with 11 bases between them. The CDR3 totals 14 residues. CDR1 SGHTA and CDR2 FQGTGA come from the germline V gene.